This note documents a single TCR beta chain sequence. The data were taken from a study of blood T cell repertoires in COVID-19. Study as a whole: Samples taken during acute and convalescent COVID-19 were collected in the United States, Italy and Spain. From T cells, B-cell-depleted T cells, or PBMCs came the material, which was cDNA or gDNA.

Enrolment of Seattle patients took place during active infection, and they were followed longitudinally. Authors' data handling: Reference gene primer amplification yielded estimated nucleated cell counts. TCRdb's table, derived via immunoSEQ multiplex PCR, lists solely in-frame clones and lacks some. From that table come the V and J calls and clone size; the DNA was used to work out D and trimming. Here the sample spans 250,000 or so clones, around 90% being singletons. This CDR3 contains 14 residues. CDR1 and CDR2 (germline): SEHNR, FQNEAQ (reference sequence). The V end was cut by 5 bases, the J end by 4 bases, with 12 bases between.

The specimen sequenced was peripheral blood. This rearrangement joins TRBV7-9 to TRBJ2-1; TRBD2 might be the D (5 bases). The source is a man aged 25-40 years with COVID-19, enrolled during active disease. CDR3 amino acids: CASSDGLFYNEQFF. The CDR3 DNA reads TGTGCCAGCAGCGACGGACTCTTTTACAATGAGCAGTTCTTC.